These T cell receptor beta chains were read from a single sample in a study of tumor-infiltrating lymphocytes in primary liver carcinoma. TCRdb reprocessed the multiplex PCR reads via MiXCR and lists one record per CDR3 protein. Of about 200,000 distinct CDR3 sequences detected, around 85% appear once; the ten largest clones hold around a sixth. The sequencing input was tumor tissue from primary liver carcinoma. The receptors stem from a man between 40 and 49 years old with primary liver carcinoma and hepatitis B virus infection. Each CDR3 is given with its conserved first and last residue. D genes are given only for firm matches. Rows may omit the clone size; those that give it use once, few, many or a size class.

V gene,clone size,D gene,J gene,CDR3 DNA,CDR3 protein
TRBV11-2,-,-,TRBJ1-4,TGTGCCAGCAGCATAGACCCTATAGGGGTTGAAAAACTGTTTTTT,CASSIDPIGVEKLFF
TRBV11-2,-,-,TRBJ2-5,TGTGCTAGCAGCCCTAGCTCAATCAAGGGTGCTGGGCGGGAGACCCAGTACTTC,CASSPSSIKGAGRETQYF
TRBV5-1,many,-,TRBJ1-1,TGCGCCAGCAGCCTTCGGTGGGGGGAATCTGAAGCTTTCTTT,CASSLRWGESEAFF
TRBV13,-,-,TRBJ2-7,TGTGCCACCCGTCACCGGGGGAGCTCCTACAAGCAATACTTC,CATRHRGSSYKQYF
TRBV12-3/TRBV12-4,-,TRBD2,TRBJ2-7,TGTGCCAGCAGTTTGCAGGGAGGGTCCTACCAGCTGTACTTC,CASSLQGGSYQLYF
TRBV11-1,-,TRBD2,TRBJ2-1,TGTGCCAGTAGCTCCCCCTCGATTAGCGGGAGTCGAAATGAGCAGTTTTTC,CASSSPSISGSRNEQFF
TRBV5-1,-,-,TRBJ2-7,TGCGCCAGCAGCTTGGAGCCAGGATGGTACGAGCAGTATTTC,CASSLEPGWYEQYF
TRBV28,-,-,TRBJ2-3,TGTGCCAGCAGTTTTGAAGGCGGCACAAATACGCAGTATTTT,CASSFEGGTNTQYF
TRBV30,-,TRBD2,TRBJ2-1,TGTGCTTGGCAGGGACTAGCGGGAGGAAATAAGCAGTTCTTC,CAWQGLAGGNKQFF
TRBV29-1,-,-,TRBJ1-2,TGCAGCGTTAGGGTACCAACAGGAACTCAAGTGGCTAACTATGGTTACACCTTC,CSVRVPTGTQVANYGYTF
TRBV5-4,many,-,TRBJ2-1,TGTGCCAGCAGCCTCCGGGACCCTACCAATGAGCAGTTCTTC,CASSLRDPTNEQFF
TRBV4-2,once,-,TRBJ2-3,TGTGCCAGCAGCCCTAAGGCGGGACTCGCAGATACCCTGTATTTT,CASSPKAGLADTLYF
TRBV30,-,-,TRBJ2-4,TGTGCCCGGTGGGGGACGGGGGAAAACATTCAGTACTTC,CARWGTGENIQYF
TRBV11-2,-,-,TRBJ1-2,TGTGCCAGCAGCTTATATGGAAACTATGACTACGCCTTC,CASSLYGNYDYAF
TRBV21-1,-,-,TRBJ1-2,TGTGCCAGCAGCCATGCCGGGGACATACCCTATGACTACACCTTC,CASSHAGDIPYDYTF
TRBV29-1,-,-,TRBJ2-2,TGCAACGGTGGACGGGTGTCCGGGGAGCTGTTTTTT,CNGGRVSGELFF
TRBV5-5,many,-,TRBJ2-3,TGTGCCAGCACCCTGGGGGCTAGCGGCACAGATACGCAGTATTTT,CASTLGASGTDTQYF
TRBV4-3,-,TRBD2,TRBJ2-5,TGCGCCAGCGGCCAAACAGCTAACGGGAGGACTGGTGAGACCCAGTACTTC,CASGQTANGRTGETQYF
TRBV9,many,TRBD1,TRBJ2-3,TGTGCCAGCAGCTTCCGGACAGGGGGCCTCACAGATACGCAGTATTTT,CASSFRTGGLTDTQYF
TRBV7-8,-,-,TRBJ2-3,TGTGCCAACAGACAGATGGCGGGGCCCCTTGGAGATACGCAGTATTTT,CANRQMAGPLGDTQYF
TRBV4-1,-,TRBD2,TRBJ2-1,TGCGCCAGCAGCCCCAGAGGGGTAGCGGGAGAGCCTAGTGAGCTGTTCTTC,CASSPRGVAGEPSELFF
TRBV11-3,-,-,TRBJ2-1,TGTGCCAGGAACTTACGCGTCTCGAACAATGAGCAGTTCTTC,CARNLRVSNNEQFF
TRBV6-1,-,TRBD2,TRBJ2-3,TGTGCCAGCAGTGAGACTAGCGGGGCAGATACGCGGTATTTT,CASSETSGADTRYF
TRBV29-1,-,-,TRBJ2-2,TGCGGCGTGGACACGGGGAACACCGGTGAGCTGTTTTTT,CGVDTGNTGELFF
TRBV29-1,-,-,TRBJ2-3,TGCAGCGTCGCCTTCGGAATGCGCACAGATACGCAGTATTTT,CSVAFGMRTDTQYF
TRBV6-2/TRBV6-3,-,-,TRBJ2-7,TGTGCCAGCAGTTTAGACAGCTCCTACGAGCAGTGCTTC,CASSLDSSYEQCF
TRBV5-1,many,-,TRBJ1-2,TGCGCCAGCAGCTTGGTGGTAGGGGCAGAATATGGCTACACCTTC,CASSLVVGAEYGYTF
TRBV10-2,-,-,TRBJ2-3,TGTGCCAGCAGCCACACTAACGGGAGAACGTATTTT,CASSHTNGRTYF
TRBV4-3,-,-,TRBJ2-2,TGCGCCAGCAGCAACCAACCATACGGGGATGAGCCCGGGGAGCTGTTTTTT,CASSNQPYGDEPGELFF
TRBV29-1,-,-,TRBJ1-1,TGCAGCGTCGCCCCGGGATGGGGAACGAACACTGAAGCTTTCTTC,CSVAPGWGTNTEAFF
TRBV4-3,-,TRBD2,TRBJ2-3,TGCGCCAGCAGCCAAGATCTTCCCTCCGGGACTACCGGGAGAGCAGACACGCATTATTTT,CASSQDLPSGTTGRADTHYF
TRBV11-3,-,-,TRBJ2-3,TGTGCCAACAGCCCTGGGGGAAGCTCTGTTGGAGCCCGCACAGATAGGCAGTATTTT,CANSPGGSSVGARTDRQYF
TRBV7-9,-,TRBD1,TRBJ1-2,TGTGCCAGCAGCGAGACCCGGGACAGTGTTCACTATGGCTACACCTTC,CASSETRDSVHYGYTF
TRBV12-3/TRBV12-4,-,-,TRBJ2-4,TGTGTCAGCAGCTTTTTTGGCCCGGGACACGGTACCAGCATTCAGTACTTC,CVSSFFGPGHGTSIQYF
TRBV12-3/TRBV12-4,many,-,TRBJ2-6,TGTGCCAGCGGGGATAGGAGCTCTGGGGCCAACGTCCTGACTTTC,CASGDRSSGANVLTF
TRBV5-6,-,TRBD2,TRBJ2-1,TGTGTCAGCAGCGGGGCAGGAGCGGACAATGAGCAGCTCTTC,CVSSGAGADNEQLF
TRBV20-1,-,TRBD1,TRBJ1-1,TGCAGTGCTAGAGATTGGGAGGGGGCCTACACTGAAGCTTTCTTT,CSARDWEGAYTEAFF
TRBV5-4,many,-,TRBJ2-3,TGTGCCAGCAGTATTCCCGGGGGAGGTTTTTCAGATACGCAGTATTTT,CASSIPGGGFSDTQYF
TRBV28,many,TRBD1,TRBJ1-6,TGTGCCAGCAGCCCTTCGACAGGGAGTAATTCACCCCTCCACTTT,CASSPSTGSNSPLHF
TRBV5-1,-,-,TRBJ1-4,TGCGCCAACAGCCGCCGAGGGAGGAATGATAAACTGTTTTTT,CANSRRGRNDKLFF
TRBV12-3/TRBV12-4,-,TRBD1,TRBJ1-5,TGTGCCAGCAGTAAAACTCCGGGACAGGGCGATCAGCCACAGCATTTT,CASSKTPGQGDQPQHF
TRBV12-3/TRBV12-4,-,-,TRBJ1-2,TGTGCCAGCAGTCTATCGGTCCCGCCGGGTTGCTACACCTTC,CASSLSVPPGCYTF
TRBV9,-,-,TRBJ2-7,TGTGCCAGTAGCCCCGGGACTTACTACGAGCAGTACTTC,CASSPGTYYEQYF
TRBV4-3,-,-,TRBJ1-6,TGCGCCAGCAGCCAAGAACAGCCCTATACTTCACCCCTCCACTTT,CASSQEQPYTSPLHF
TRBV4-1,-,-,TRBJ2-4,TGCGCCAGCAGCCATGTAATAGCGCTGGGGGGAAACATTCAGTACTTC,CASSHVIALGGNIQYF
TRBV12-3/TRBV12-4,-,-,TRBJ2-5,TGCGCCAGCAGTTTTTCGGTGCAACGCGTCCAAGAGACCCACTACTTC,CASSFSVQRVQETHYF
TRBV11-1,-,-,TRBJ2-2,TGTGCCACCAGCTTTTGGGACTCTGGGGAGCTGTTTTTT,CATSFWDSGELFF
TRBV5-8,-,-,TRBJ2-5,TGTGCCAGCTCCCGGTCCCGTTTCAGGGAGACCCAGTACTTC,CASSRSRFRETQYF
TRBV11-2,-,TRBD2,TRBJ2-3,TGTGCCGGCAGCTTAGATCCGGGAGAGACTAGCATAGATACGCAGTATTTT,CAGSLDPGETSIDTQYF
TRBV6-2/TRBV6-3,many,-,TRBJ1-5,TGTGCCAGCACCCTCACGCGGGGTTACAATCAGCCCCAGCATTTT,CASTLTRGYNQPQHF